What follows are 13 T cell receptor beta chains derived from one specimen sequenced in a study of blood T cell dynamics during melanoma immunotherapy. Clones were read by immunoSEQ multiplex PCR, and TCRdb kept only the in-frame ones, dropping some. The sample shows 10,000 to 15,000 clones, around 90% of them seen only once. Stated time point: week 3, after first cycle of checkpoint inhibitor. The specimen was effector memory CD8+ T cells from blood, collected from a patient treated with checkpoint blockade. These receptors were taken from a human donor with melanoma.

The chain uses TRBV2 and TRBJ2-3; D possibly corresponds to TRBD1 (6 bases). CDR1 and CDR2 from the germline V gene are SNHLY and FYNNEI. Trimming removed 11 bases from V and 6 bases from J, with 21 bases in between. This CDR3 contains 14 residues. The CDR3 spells CAGRPGPRGDTQYF. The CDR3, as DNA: TGTGCCGGAAGACCGGGGCCCAGGGGCGATACGCAGTATTTT.

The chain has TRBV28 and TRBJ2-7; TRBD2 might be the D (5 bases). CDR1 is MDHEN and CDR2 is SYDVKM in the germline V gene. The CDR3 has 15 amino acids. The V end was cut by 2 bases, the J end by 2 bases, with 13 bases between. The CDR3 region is CASSLGGLSAYEQYF. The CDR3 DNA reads TGTGCCAGCAGTTTAGGAGGTCTTAGCGCCTACGAGCAGTACTTC.

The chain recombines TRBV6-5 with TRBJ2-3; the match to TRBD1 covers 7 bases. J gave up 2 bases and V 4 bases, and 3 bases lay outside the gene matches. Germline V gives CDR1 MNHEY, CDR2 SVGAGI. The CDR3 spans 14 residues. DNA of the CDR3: TGTGCCAGCAGTTCGGGGACAGTCACAGATACGCAGTATTTT. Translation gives CASSSGTVTDTQYF.

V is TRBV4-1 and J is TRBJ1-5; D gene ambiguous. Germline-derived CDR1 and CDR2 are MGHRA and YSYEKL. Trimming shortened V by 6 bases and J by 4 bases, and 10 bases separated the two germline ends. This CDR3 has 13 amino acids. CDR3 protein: CASRMAENQPQHF. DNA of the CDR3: TGCGCCAGCAGGATGGCAGAAAATCAGCCCCAGCATTTT.

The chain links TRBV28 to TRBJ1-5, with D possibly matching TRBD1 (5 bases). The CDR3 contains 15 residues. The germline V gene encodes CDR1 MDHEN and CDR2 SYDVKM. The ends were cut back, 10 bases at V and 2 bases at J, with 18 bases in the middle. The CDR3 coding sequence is TGTGCCACCATCCGAAGGGGCGATGGCAATCAGCCCCAGCATTTT. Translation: CATIRRGDGNQPQHF.

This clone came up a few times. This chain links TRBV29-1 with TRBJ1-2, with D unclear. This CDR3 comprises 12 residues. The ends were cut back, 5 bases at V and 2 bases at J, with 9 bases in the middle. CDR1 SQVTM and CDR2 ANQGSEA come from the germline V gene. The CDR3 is CSVPDGNYGYTF. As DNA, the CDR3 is TGCAGCGTTCCGGACGGGAACTATGGCTACACCTTC.

CDR3 loop: CASSQEPGQGRNGNQPQHF. The DNA of the CDR3 is TGCGCCAGCAGCCAGGAACCGGGACAGGGGAGGAATGGCAATCAGCCCCAGCATTTT. The chain couples TRBV4-1 to TRBJ1-5, with TRBD1 identical over 10 bases. The CDR3 is made up of 19 amino acids. In germline, CDR1 is MGHRA, CDR2 YSYEKL. Trimming at V came to 3 bases and at J to 2 bases, leaving 13 bases not matched to a gene.

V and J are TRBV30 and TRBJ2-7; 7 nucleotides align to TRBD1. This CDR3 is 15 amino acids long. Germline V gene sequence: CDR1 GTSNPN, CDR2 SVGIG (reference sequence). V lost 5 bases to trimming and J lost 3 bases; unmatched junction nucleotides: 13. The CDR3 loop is CAWLVVQGVFYEQYF. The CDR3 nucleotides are TGTGCCTGGCTAGTCGTGCAGGGGGTATTCTACGAGCAGTACTTC.

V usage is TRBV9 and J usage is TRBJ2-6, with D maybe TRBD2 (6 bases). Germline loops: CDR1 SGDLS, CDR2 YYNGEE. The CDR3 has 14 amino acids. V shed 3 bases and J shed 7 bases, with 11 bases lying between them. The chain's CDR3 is CASSAWGEANVLTF. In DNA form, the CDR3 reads TGTGCCAGCAGCGCCTGGGGGGAAGCCAACGTCCTGACTTTC.

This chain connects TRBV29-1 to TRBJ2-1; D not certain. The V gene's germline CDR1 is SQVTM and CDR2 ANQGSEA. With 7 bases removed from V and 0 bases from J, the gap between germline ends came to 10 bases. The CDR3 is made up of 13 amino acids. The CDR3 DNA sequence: TGCAGCGGGGCTAAGAGCTCCTACAATGAGCAGTTCTTC. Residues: CSGAKSSYNEQFF.

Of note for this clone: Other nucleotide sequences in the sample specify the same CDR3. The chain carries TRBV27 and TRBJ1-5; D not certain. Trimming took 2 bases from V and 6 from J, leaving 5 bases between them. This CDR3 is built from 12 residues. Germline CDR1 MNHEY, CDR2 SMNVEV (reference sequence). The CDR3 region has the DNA TGTGCCAGCAGTTTACTAGGTCAGCCCCAGCATTTT. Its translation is CASSLLGQPQHF.

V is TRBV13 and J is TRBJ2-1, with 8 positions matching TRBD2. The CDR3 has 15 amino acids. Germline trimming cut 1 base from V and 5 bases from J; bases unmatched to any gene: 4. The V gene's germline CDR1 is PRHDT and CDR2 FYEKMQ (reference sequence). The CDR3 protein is CASSLERENHNEQFF. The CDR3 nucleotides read TGTGCCAGCAGCTTAGAGCGGGAGAACCACAATGAGCAGTTCTTC.

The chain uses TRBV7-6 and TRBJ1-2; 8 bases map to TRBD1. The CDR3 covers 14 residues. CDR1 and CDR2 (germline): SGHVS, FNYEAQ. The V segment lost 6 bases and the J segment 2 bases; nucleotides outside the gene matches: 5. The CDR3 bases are TGTGCCAGCAGTTATGGACAGGGAAACTATGGCTACACCTTC. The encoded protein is CASSYGQGNYGYTF. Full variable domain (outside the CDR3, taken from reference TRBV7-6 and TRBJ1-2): GAGVSQSPRYKVTKRGQDVALRCDPISGHVSLYWYRQALGQGPEFLTYFNYEAQQDKSGLPNDRFSAERPEGSISTLTIQRTEQRDSAMYRCASSYGQGNYGYTFGSGTRLTVV.